Below are 15 T cell receptor beta chains sequenced from a single sample in a study of identical twins. TCRdb processed the 5' RACE reads anew with MiXCR; each CDR3 protein has one entry. The table records some 1,700,000 distinct CDR3 sequences, roughly a third of them present only once. Material for sequencing was cord blood. The receptors were sampled from a newborn girl in good health.

This chain joins TRBV28 and TRBJ2-3; 9 nucleotides align to TRBD2. Germline assignment: CDR1 MDHEN and CDR2 SYDVKM. J was trimmed by 2 bases and V by 3 bases; bases with no gene match: 9. This CDR3 comprises 17 residues. The CDR3 protein is CASSFGGRGFYTDTQYF. CDR3 DNA: TGTGCCAGCAGTTTTGGCGGGAGGGGCTTCTACACAGATACGCAGTATTTT.

This clonotype occurred a few times. The V gene is TRBV3-1, the J gene TRBJ2-3, with TRBD2 as a possible D gene (5 bases). There are 14 residues in the CDR3. Germline V CDR1 and CDR2: LGHDT, YNNKEL (reference sequence). V lost 4 bases to trimming and J lost 6 bases, with 14 bases between them. CDR3 bases: TGTGCCAGCAGCCTTCCCGGGAAAGAGGATACGCAGTATTTT. Translation: CASSLPGKEDTQYF.

The sample holds a few counts of this clonotype. V is TRBV4-1 and J is TRBJ2-7; maybe TRBD1 (5 bases). Germline values: CDR1 MGHRA, CDR2 YSYEKL. V was pared by 1 base and J by 2 bases, with 12 bases between. The CDR3 sequence is 15 residues long. CDR3 bases: TGCGCCAGCAGCCAAGCCCCAGGGTTTCCCTACGAGCAGTACTTC. Encoded protein: CASSQAPGFPYEQYF.

This clonotype has just a few counts. The rearrangement uses TRBV20-1 and TRBJ1-5; possible D gene TRBD1, 5 bases. The germline V gene encodes CDR1 DFQATT and CDR2 SNEGSKA (reference sequence). The CDR3 loop spans 14 amino acids. Trimming pared 1 base from V and 1 base from J, leaving 8 bases between. CDR3 loop: CSARAGLSNQPQHF. The CDR3 DNA follows: TGCAGTGCTAGAGCAGGGTTAAGCAATCAGCCCCAGCATTTT.

The chain joins TRBV5-1 to TRBJ1-2; D not resolved. This CDR3 region has 13 residues. Between the trimmed V and J ends, which lost 5 bases and 6 bases, there was a span of 14 bases. Germline V CDR1 and CDR2: SGHRS, YFSETQ. CDR3 nucleotides: TGCGCCAGCAGACCGTCCAGGAAGAATGGCTACACCTTC. It encodes CASRPSRKNGYTF.

This clonotype was recorded a few times. This chain joins TRBV19 and TRBJ2-1; 8 nucleotides align to TRBD2. Germline V lookup: CDR1 LNHDA, CDR2 SQIVND (reference sequence). The CDR3 is 14 residues long. After removal of 6 bases from V and 7 bases from J, the junction contained 8 bases not matched to a gene. CDR3 amino acids: CASSRGGNRNEQFF. The CDR3 bases are TGTGCCAGTAGCCGGGGGGGGAATCGGAATGAGCAGTTCTTC.

This clonotype turned up a few times. CDR3 sequence (DNA): TGCAGCGTACAGAGGACAGGGGTCAAGGCAGATACGCAGTATTTT. It encodes CSVQRTGVKADTQYF. The V gene is TRBV29-1, the J gene TRBJ2-3; 9 bases are shared with TRBD1. Unmatched junction bases numbered 11, after V lost 6 bases and J lost 4 bases. CDR1 is SQVTM and CDR2 is ANQGSEA in the germline V gene. This CDR3 contains 15 residues.

This clonotype was counted only a few times. The chain couples TRBV12-3 or TRBV12-4 to TRBJ2-1; D is uncertain. This CDR3 comprises 16 residues. V was clipped by 5 bases and J by 5 bases, with 19 bases between them. This chain's CDR3 is CASSPRLGLLNNEQFF. The CDR3 region has the DNA TGTGCCAGCAGTCCACGACTGGGCCTTCTCAACAATGAGCAGTTCTTC.

This clonotype was found a few times. The V gene is TRBV10-3, the J gene TRBJ1-2, with D possibly being TRBD1 (5 bases). Germline V gene sequence: CDR1 ENHRY, CDR2 SYGVKD. The V and J ends lost 8 bases and 6 bases respectively, with 10 bases between them. CDR3 size: 11 residues. CDR3 protein: CAIGGVNGYTF. CDR3 nucleotide sequence: TGTGCCATCGGAGGGGTCAATGGCTACACCTTC.

A single count supports this clonotype. V and J are TRBV6-1 and TRBJ1-2, with 7 bases aligning to TRBD1. This CDR3 contains 13 residues. Germline values: CDR1 MNHNS, CDR2 SASEGT. V lost 2 bases to trimming and J lost 8 bases; unmatched junction nucleotides: 5. The CDR3 bases are TGTGCCAGCAGTGAAAGGGCAGGGGGAGGCTACACCTTC. It encodes CASSERAGGGYTF.

Only a few counts were recorded for this clonotype. The chain couples TRBV5-1 to TRBJ2-7; D is perhaps TRBD2 (8 bases). Trimming took off 0 bases at V and 3 bases at J, with 19 bases between the two ends. Germline V gene sequence: CDR1 SGHRS, CDR2 YFSETQ. CDR3 length equals 17 residues. CDR3 protein: CASSLELGSGTDYEQYF. CDR3 nucleotide sequence: TGCGCCAGCAGCTTGGAATTGGGTAGCGGGACAGACTACGAGCAGTACTTC.

The V gene is TRBV27, the J gene TRBJ1-4; D is ambiguous. From germline, CDR1 is MNHEY and CDR2 SMNVEV (reference sequence). V lost 7 bases and J 1 base, leaving 10 bases between the germline ends. The CDR3 has 14 residues. CDR3 coding DNA: TGTGCCAGCAAGAGTGTCGGAACTAATGAAAAACTGTTTTTT. It is translated as CASKSVGTNEKLFF.

V gene TRBV2 combines with J gene TRBJ2-4; D is possibly TRBD2 (6 bases). Germline CDR1 and CDR2: SNHLY and FYNNEI. The ends were cut back, 7 bases at V and 0 bases at J, with 16 bases in the middle. This CDR3 is built from 16 residues. The CDR3, as DNA: TGTGCCAGCAAGGAGGACGGAGGGACAGCCAAAAACATTCAGTACTTC. Protein sequence: CASKEDGGTAKNIQYF.

This chain connects TRBV6-2 or TRBV6-3 to TRBJ1-2, with TRBD1 matching over 7 bases. The germline CDR1 and CDR2 sequences are MNHEY and SVGEGT. This CDR3 contains 14 residues. The trim removed 6 bases at V and 2 bases at J, leaving 6 bases unmatched. The CDR3 DNA follows: TGTGCCAGCAGGAGTACAGGGGAAAACTATGGCTACACCTTC. Translating gives CASRSTGENYGYTF.

CDR3 protein: CASSEYGDRGDTQYF. The DNA for the CDR3 is TGTGCCAGCAGTGAATATGGGGACAGAGGGGATACGCAGTATTTT. This chain uses TRBV25-1 with TRBJ2-3; TRBD1 aligns across 7 bases. CDR1 is MGHDK, CDR2 SYGVNS, per germline. The CDR3 consists of 15 residues. After removal of 0 bases from V and 6 bases from J, the junction contained 6 bases not matched to a gene.